This T cell receptor (beta chain) was found in a study of T cell responses to AZD1222 COVID-19 vaccine. General study points: Spike was spanned by vaccine-associated CD4 TCRs, with dominance at 160-218 and 743-854. Elevations in Spike-specific TCR breadth and depth followed administration of two AZD1222 doses.

Generated by immunoSEQ multiplex PCR, the TCRdb table keeps only in-frame clones and is missing some. In the table there are about 94,000 clones, around 89% of which are singletons. Comments on this clone: Its specificity is unknown.

V was clipped by 3 bases and J by 3 bases, with 9 bases between them. The CDR3 has 13 amino acids. Germline V CDR1 and CDR2: MDHEN, SYDVKM. This receptor was taken from an adult who received the AZD1222 COVID-19 vaccine. The chain couples TRBV28 to TRBJ2-7; D possibly uses TRBD1 or TRBD2 (5 bases each). The starting material was peripheral blood, obtained 28 days after the second AZD1222 dose. CDR3: CASSFGTLYEQYF. The CDR3 nucleotides read TGTGCCAGCAGTTTTGGGACCCTCTACGAGCAGTACTTC.